This T cell receptor beta chain was recovered during a study of blood T cells in healthy people across ages. Study-level findings and limits: It was held that the diversity estimates obtained from one million T cells were underestimates.

As for this clonotype: The antigen is undetermined.

Together with a sample-barcoded 5' primer, a J-beta primer mix was included in a second PCR lasting roughly 6 to 12 cycles. TCRdb re-derived calls from the 5' RACE reads in MiXCR, one entry per CDR3 protein. The data contain around 900,000 distinct CDR3 sequences, 45% to 60% of them singletons. This CDR3 spans 14 amino acids. CDR1 DFQATT and CDR2 SNEGSKA come from the germline V gene (reference sequence). V was shortened by 5 bases and J by 2 bases, with 15 bases between the two germline ends. This TCR was recovered from a woman aged 60 to 75 in good health. The gene calls are TRBV20-1 and TRBJ2-5; D perhaps matches TRBD1 (6 bases). Sequenced: blood. CDR3 sequence: CSAQAWGLQETQYF. The CDR3 bases are TGCAGTGCTCAGGCCTGGGGGCTTCAAGAGACCCAGTACTTC.